The 31 T cell receptor beta chains given below trace back to one sample, sequenced in a study of regulatory T cells in long-lasting Graves disease. To make TCR beta libraries, researchers used iRepertoire HTBI primers and Arm-PCR of CDR3 regions. One entry per CDR3 protein, called by TCRdb with MiXCR from the multiplex PCR reads. The sample yields roughly 520,000 distinct CDR3 sequences, approximately 12% seen once. Specified time point: newly diagnosed GD, antithyroid drugs for less than 3 months. RNA from PBMCs was the source of the TCR library. The sample was also linked to a second study, of T cells in Graves' hyperthyroidism and ophthalmopathy.

The starting material was peripheral blood mononuclear cells (PBMCs), obtained at new diagnosis, from a patient treated with antithyroid drugs. The receptor set was obtained from a woman aged 25 to 39 with Graves disease.

This clonotype came up many times. The genes are TRBV20-1 and TRBJ2-1; D is undetermined. Germline V gene lookup returns CDR1 DFQATT and CDR2 SNEGSKA (reference sequence). Trimming removed 6 bases from V and 10 bases from J, with 19 bases in between. This CDR3 spans 13 amino acids. The CDR3 nucleotides are TGCAGTGCCGGACCCCGGCAGAGAGAAGAGCAGTTCTTC. As protein: CSAGPRQREEQFF.

In this sample, this clonotype turned up a few times. A far bigger clonotype differs at one base, so this is likely a read error. The CDR3 is CASSLRLDRAGETQYF. The CDR3 DNA follows: TGTGCCAGCAGCTTAAGGTTGGACAGGGCCGGGGAGACCCAGTACTTC. This chain uses TRBV11-2 with TRBJ2-3; the match to TRBD1 covers 8 bases. The last part of the DNA fits TRBJ2-5 better; the J call may be wrong. The CDR3 is 16 residues long. Germline loops: CDR1 SGHAT, CDR2 FQNNGV.

The chain carries TRBV3-1 and TRBJ2-3; D is undetermined. Germline values: CDR1 LGHDT, CDR2 YNNKEL (reference sequence). The CDR3 loop spans 11 amino acids. Trimming shortened V by 5 bases and J by 6 bases, and 6 bases separated the two germline ends. The CDR3 DNA is TGTGCCAGCAGCACCTGGGATACGCAGTATTTT. It is translated as CASSTWDTQYF.

This clonotype occurred many times. This chain links TRBV20-1 with TRBJ1-1; perhaps TRBD1 as D (5 bases). Germline V gene sequence: CDR1 DFQATT, CDR2 SNEGSKA (reference sequence). V dropped 3 bases and J dropped 1 base, with 9 bases sitting between them. The length of the CDR3 is 13 residues. The CDR3 region has the DNA TGCAGTGCTAGGACAGAACCGAACACTGAAGCTTTCTTT. Its protein is CSARTEPNTEAFF.

This clonotype was detected ten times or more. V and J are TRBV2 and TRBJ2-2; D might be TRBD1 or TRBD2, each matching 5 bases. CDR3 size: 16 residues. The V gene lost 6 bases and the J gene lost 5 bases, with 19 bases spanning the gap. Germline V CDR1 and CDR2: SNHLY, FYNNEI. CDR3 DNA: TGTGCCAGCAGCAACCCGGGCCGGGGCCCTACCGGGGAGCTGTTTTTT. It yields the protein CASSNPGRGPTGELFF.

There are a few counts of this clonotype. This chain links TRBV7-2 with TRBJ1-5; D remains ambiguous. This CDR3 spans 12 amino acids. V was clipped by 3 bases and J by 7 bases, with 7 bases between them. Germline assignment: CDR1 SGHTA and CDR2 FQGNSA. CDR3 coding DNA: TGTGCCAGCAGCTTCACCGAGCAGCCCCAGCATTTT. Translating it yields CASSFTEQPQHF.

The table lists this clonotype with many counts. The gene calls are TRBV7-2 and TRBJ1-4, with D unresolved. The CDR3 spans 14 residues. Germline V gene lookup returns CDR1 SGHTA and CDR2 FQGNSA. V shed 0 bases and J shed 4 bases, with 6 bases lying between them. The CDR3: CASSLAGGNEKLFF. CDR3 DNA sequence: TGTGCCAGCAGCTTAGCAGGCGGTAATGAAAAACTGTTTTTT. The full variable domain, with the rest looked up from reference TRBV7-2 and TRBJ1-4, is GAGVSQSPSNKVTEKGKDVELRCDPISGHTALYWYRQSLGQGLEFLIYFQGNSAPDKSGLPSDRFSAERTGGSVSTLTIQRTQQEDSAVYLCASSLAGGNEKLFFGSGTQLSVL.

The chain links TRBV6-5 to TRBJ1-2; a weak D match, TRBD1 (5 bases). CDR3 length: 14 amino acids. From germline, CDR1 is MNHEY and CDR2 SVGAGI. V lost 2 bases and J 4 bases, leaving 11 bases between the germline ends. CDR3 in DNA: TGTGCCAGCAGTTACGTGGGACGGCGCTATGGCTACACCTTC. Translation: CASSYVGRRYGYTF.

This clonotype was seen at least ten times. The V gene is TRBV11-2, the J gene TRBJ2-7, with TRBD1 as a possible D gene (5 bases). The CDR3 totals 14 residues. V was pared by 0 bases and J by 2 bases, with 8 bases between. Germline V lookup: CDR1 SGHAT, CDR2 FQNNGV. CDR3 sequence: CASSLEGRTYEQYF. As DNA, the CDR3 is TGTGCCAGCAGCTTAGAGGGGCGGACCTACGAGCAGTACTTC.

At least ten counts were recorded for this clonotype. The chain recombines TRBV29-1 with TRBJ1-2; tentative D call: TRBD1 (6 bases). Germline-derived CDR1 and CDR2 are SQVTM and ANQGSEA. V dropped 0 bases and J dropped 5 bases, with 10 bases sitting between them. The CDR3 spans 13 residues. The CDR3 DNA reads as TGCAGCGTTGAAGATCGAGGGGGGTATGGCTACACCTTC. Amino acids: CSVEDRGGYGYTF.

This clonotype was counted many times. This chain connects TRBV11-1 to TRBJ2-5; 7 bases map to TRBD1. CDR3 length: 14 amino acids. Trimming took 3 bases from V and 3 from J; bases not matched to a gene: 4. The germline V gene encodes CDR1 SGHAT and CDR2 FQDESV (reference sequence). As DNA, the CDR3 is TGTGCCAGCAGCTTGGGACAGAGGGAAGAGACCCAGTACTTC. Translation gives CASSLGQREETQYF.

In its sample, this clonotype was seen a few times. This rearrangement joins TRBV7-9 to TRBJ2-1; 8 bases are shared with TRBD1. The CDR3 is made up of 15 amino acids. Unmatched junction bases numbered 5, after V lost 1 base and J lost 6 bases. Germline CDR1 reads SEHNR; CDR2 reads FQNEAQ (reference sequence). Here the CDR3 DNA reads TGTGCCAGCAGCTTAGTTGGGACAGGTCTCAATGAGCAGTTCTTC. Amino acid sequence: CASSLVGTGLNEQFF.

Ten or more counts support this clonotype. The V and J genes are TRBV11-2 and TRBJ2-3; the D is unclear. The germline V gene has CDR1 SGHAT and CDR2 FQNNGV. The CDR3 spans 14 residues. Trimming shortened V by 2 bases and J by 1 base, and 7 bases separated the two germline ends. CDR3 nucleotide sequence: TGTGCCAGCAGCTTAACAGTCGGCACAGATACGCAGTATTTT. Encoded protein: CASSLTVGTDTQYF.

Worth noting for this clonotype: A clone one base away is much larger, so this may be a read error. The chain combines TRBV10-3 with TRBJ2-3, with 9 bases aligning to TRBD2. Germline CDR1 and CDR2: ENHRY and SYGVKD. This CDR3 region has 17 residues. Losses at the gene ends were 5 bases for V and 0 bases for J; bases not matched to a gene: 9. CDR3 region: CAISYSLLAGSTDTQYF. CDR3 coding DNA: TGTGCCATCAGTTACTCGCTTCTAGCGGGAAGCACAGATACGCAGTATTTT.

This clonotype has ten or more counts. J is TRBJ2-7 and V is TRBV29-1; D remains unclear. V lost 4 bases, J lost 3 bases, and 10 bases lay in between. The CDR3 sequence is 12 residues long. Germline lookup yields CDR1 SQVTM and CDR2 ANQGSEA. CDR3 amino acids: CSVAGSDYEQYF. The CDR3 DNA follows: TGCAGCGTTGCAGGTTCTGACTACGAGCAGTACTTC.

At least ten counts were recorded for this clonotype. The rearrangement joins TRBV6-1 to TRBJ1-2; tentatively, D is TRBD1 (6 bases). V lost 3 bases, J lost 4 bases, and 15 bases lay in between. The CDR3 extends over 15 amino acids. The V gene's germline CDR1 is MNHNS and CDR2 SASEGT. CDR3 in amino acids: CASSERTDPFYGYTF. CDR3 coding DNA: TGTGCCAGCAGTGAGAGGACAGACCCCTTCTATGGCTACACCTTC.

This clonotype was counted at least ten times. CDR3 nucleotides: TGTGCCAGCAGTTACACCGGGACAGGGGATGAAAAACTGTTTTTT. Amino acid sequence: CASSYTGTGDEKLFF. The rearrangement uses TRBV27 and TRBJ1-4; 10 bases match TRBD1. Germline loops: CDR1 MNHEY, CDR2 SMNVEV (reference sequence). J lost 6 bases, V lost 4 bases, and 5 bases had no gene match. This CDR3 has 15 residues.

This clonotype came up many times. The V and J genes are TRBV5-1 and TRBJ2-3; D ambiguous. There are 20 residues in the CDR3. Germline values: CDR1 SGHRS, CDR2 YFSETQ. Deletions cut 0 bases from V and 0 bases from J, with 23 bases between. CDR3: CASSLDPMPFGYSSTDTQYF. The CDR3 coding sequence is TGCGCCAGCAGCTTGGATCCAATGCCTTTTGGGTACTCTAGCACAGATACGCAGTATTTT.

Only a few counts were recorded for this clonotype. V is TRBV20-1 and J is TRBJ1-4; D perhaps matches TRBD1 (5 bases). V was shortened by 2 bases and J by 2 bases, with 15 bases between the two germline ends. CDR1 and CDR2 (germline): DFQATT, SNEGSKA (reference sequence). This CDR3 comprises 16 residues. The CDR3 DNA follows: TGCAGTGCTAGAAGGGGAGAATGGGGGACTAATGAAAAACTGTTTTTT. Translated: CSARRGEWGTNEKLFF.

This clonotype was counted at least ten times. The chain uses TRBV20-1 and TRBJ2-1; D is unresolved. CDR1 is DFQATT and CDR2 is SNEGSKA in the germline V gene (reference sequence). V gave up 5 bases and J gave up 5 bases, with 10 bases separating them. The length of the CDR3 is 12 residues. CDR3 loop: CSALRPNNEQFF. The CDR3 nucleotides read TGCAGTGCTCTTCGACCGAACAATGAGCAGTTCTTC.

This clonotype was counted ten times or more. CDR3 DNA sequence: TGTGCCAGCACCCTACTCGAGGGGGAAACTTCACCCCTCCACTTT. Its protein product is CASTLLEGETSPLHF. The chain has TRBV6-2 or TRBV6-3 and TRBJ1-6, with a tentative D call TRBD1 (6 bases). CDR3 length: 15 amino acids. V gave up 7 bases and J gave up 9 bases, with 19 bases separating them. Germline loops: CDR1 MNHEY, CDR2 SVGEGT.

At least ten counts were recorded for this clonotype. This chain links TRBV12-3 or TRBV12-4 with TRBJ2-2; perhaps TRBD1 as D (5 bases). The CDR3 contains 16 residues. The V end was cut by 3 bases, the J end by 5 bases, with 16 bases between. CDR3 sequence: CASSFSGSRVTGELFF. The CDR3 bases are TGTGCCAGCAGTTTTTCCGGCTCCAGGGTTACCGGGGAGCTGTTTTTT.

The chain is built from TRBV18 and TRBJ2-5; D call uncertain. V was pared by 4 bases and J by 3 bases, with 9 bases between. Germline-derived CDR1 and CDR2 are KGHSH and LQKENI. This CDR3 region has 13 residues. CDR3 DNA: TGTGCCAGCTCACTATCATTAAAAGAGACCCAGTACTTC. Translating it yields CASSLSLKETQYF.

This clonotype was seen ten or more times. The rearrangement links TRBV2 to TRBJ2-1; D gene uncertain. V was shortened by 0 bases and J by 5 bases, with 5 bases between the two germline ends. Looked up from germline, CDR1 is SNHLY and CDR2 is FYNNEI. This CDR3 is 13 amino acids long. The CDR3 sequence: CASSEALHNEQFF. The CDR3 DNA follows: TGTGCCAGCAGTGAAGCGCTCCACAATGAGCAGTTCTTC.

V and J are TRBV9 and TRBJ1-2; 10 bases are a match to TRBD1. V dropped 0 bases and J dropped 5; count of bases not matched to a gene: 4. CDR1 is SGDLS, CDR2 YYNGEE, per germline. The CDR3 is made up of 15 amino acids. CDR3 sequence (DNA): TGTGCCAGCAGCGTAGAAGGGACAGGGGTATATGGCTACACCTTC. Translating gives CASSVEGTGVYGYTF.

The sample holds many counts of this clonotype. V usage is TRBV24-1 and J usage is TRBJ2-3; tentatively, D is TRBD2 (5 bases). Germline V gene lookup returns CDR1 KGHDR and CDR2 SFDVKD. The CDR3 loop spans 15 amino acids. V dropped 7 bases and J dropped 1 base, with 14 bases sitting between them. CDR3 loop: CATRDGLAGTDTQYF. CDR3 DNA sequence: TGTGCCACCAGAGACGGACTCGCGGGCACAGATACGCAGTATTTT.

A word on this clonotype: This may be a read error: a much more frequent sequence differs by one nucleotide. This sequence joins TRBV5-1 and TRBJ2-1; the D gene could be TRBD1 or TRBD2 (5 bases each). The CDR3 runs to 15 residues. Germline CDR1 and CDR2: SGHRS and YFSETQ. The CDR3 region has the DNA TGCGCCGGCAGCTTGGAGGCAGGGAAATGGGCTGAGCAGTTCTTC. Translation gives CAGSLEAGKWAEQFF.

This clonotype was seen a handful of times. The rearrangement uses TRBV7-9 and TRBJ1-3; D call uncertain. Trimming shortened V by 5 bases and J by 0 bases, and 11 bases separated the two germline ends. CDR3 size: 15 residues. Germline V gives CDR1 SEHNR, CDR2 FQNEAQ (reference sequence). As DNA, the CDR3 is TGTGCCAGCAGCCGCACAGATAGCTCTGGAAACACCATATATTTT. Its protein is CASSRTDSSGNTIYF. The whole variable domain, filled in from reference TRBV7-9 and TRBJ1-3, reads DTGVSQNPRHKITKRGQNVTFRCDPISEHNRLYWYRQTLGQGPEFLTYFQNEAQLEKSRLLSDRFSAERPKGSFSTLEIQRTEQGDSAMYLCASSRTDSSGNTIYFGEGSWLTVV.

Regarding this clonotype: Sequence at one end of the junction differs from germline and may be a read error. The rearrangement joins TRBV6-1 to TRBJ1-1, with D unresolved. Germline lookup yields CDR1 MNHNS and CDR2 SASEGT. The CDR3 has 14 amino acids. CDR3 residues: CASSHPQMNIEAFF. CDR3 DNA: TGTGCCAGCAGCCATCCGCAGATGAACATTGAAGCTTTCTTT.

There are many counts of this clonotype. The chain joins TRBV2 to TRBJ2-1; D ambiguous. CDR3 length: 13 amino acids. Per the germline V gene, CDR1 is SNHLY and CDR2 is FYNNEI. The V gene lost 3 bases and the J gene lost 9 bases, with 12 bases spanning the gap. Here the CDR3 DNA reads TGTGCCAGCAGTGAGGACGGGCGCACTGAGCAGTTCTTC. Its translation: CASSEDGRTEQFF. Variable domain in full (rest from reference TRBV2 and TRBJ2-1): EPEVTQTPSHQVTQMGQEVILRCVPISNHLYFYWYRQILGQKVEFLVSFYNNEISEKSEIFDDQFSVERPDGSNFTLKIRSTKLEDSAMYFCASSEDGRTEQFFGPGTRLTVL.

Points on this clonotype: The likely explanation is a read error, given a far larger clone one base away. The CDR3 region has the DNA TGTGCCAGCTGCTCGCAGACAGGCGGCGAGACCCAGTACTTC. This sequence encodes CASCSQTGGETQYF. This sequence joins TRBV11-3 and TRBJ2-5; a possible D gene is TRBD1 (6 bases). This CDR3 is 14 amino acids long. CDR1 is SGHNT and CDR2 is YENEEA in the germline V gene. V was pared by 8 bases and J by 5 bases, with 18 bases between.